The 9 T cell receptor beta chains in this list originate from one sample, sequenced in a study of cytomegalovirus exposure and HLA in healthy donors. Amplification used 60 Vbeta primers and 13 Jbeta primers. Repertoires were generated with immunoSEQ multiplex PCR, while TCRdb's copy carries only in-frame clones and drops some. The sample consists of 200,000 to 250,000 clones, just over 75% of them appearing once. The sample consisted of PBMCs. Receptor source: a woman aged 55-70 years in good health and CMV-seropositive.

This clone was detected once. This sequence joins TRBV27 and TRBJ1-5; no reliable D call. Germline V gives CDR1 MNHEY, CDR2 SMNVEV (reference sequence). Trimming shortened V by 2 bases and J by 8 bases, and 7 bases separated the two germline ends. This CDR3 has 12 residues. CDR3 region: CASSLPPEPQHF. Written as DNA, the CDR3 is TGTGCCAGCAGTTTACCCCCCGAGCCCCAGCATTTT.

The chain has TRBV27 and TRBJ2-2; D perhaps matches TRBD1 (6 bases). The CDR3 is 13 amino acids. The germline gives CDR1 MNHEY, CDR2 SMNVEV (reference sequence). Trimming pared 5 bases from V and 4 bases from J, leaving 8 bases between. CDR3 DNA sequence: TGTGCCAGCAGTAGCAGGGGCACCGGGGAGCTGTTTTTT. It specifies CASSSRGTGELFF.

This clone was found a few times. The chain uses TRBV5-1 and TRBJ2-5; TRBD1 might be the D (5 bases). The germline V and J ends were trimmed by 0 bases and 2 bases, with 5 bases remaining between them. Germline V gene lookup returns CDR1 SGHRS and CDR2 YFSETQ. This CDR3 contains 13 residues. In nucleotides, the CDR3 is TGCGCCAGCAGCTTGGGACAGCAAGAGACCCAGTACTTC. This sequence encodes CASSLGQQETQYF.

This clone came up a few times. The chain combines TRBV10-3 with TRBJ2-1, with 11 bases that match TRBD2. CDR1 and CDR2 (germline): ENHRY, SYGVKD. The CDR3 runs to 15 residues. V shed 6 bases, J shed 5 bases, and the junction held 6 bases outside the gene matches. CDR3 region: CAIRGKTSGDNEQFF. CDR3 bases: TGTGCCATCAGGGGAAAGACTAGCGGGGACAATGAGCAGTTCTTC.

The sample holds a few counts of this clone. The chain uses TRBV15 and TRBJ2-7, with 11 bases that match TRBD2. CDR3 size: 18 residues. Germline V CDR1 and CDR2: LNHNV, YYDKDF (reference sequence). The V segment lost 0 bases and the J segment 1 base; nucleotides outside the gene matches: 8. DNA for the CDR3: TGTGCCACCAGCAGAGACGGCGTCGGGACTAGCGGATCCTACGAGCAGTACTTC. This sequence encodes CATSRDGVGTSGSYEQYF.

This clone was picked up a small number of times. The chain joins TRBV11-2 to TRBJ2-7; 8 bases line up with TRBD2. Trimming at V came to 0 bases and at J to 4 bases, leaving 5 bases not matched to a gene. The V gene's germline CDR1 is SGHAT and CDR2 FQNNGV. This CDR3 contains 15 residues. Here the CDR3 DNA reads TGTGCCAGCAGCTTAGATCACGCGGGGGGATACGAGCAGTACTTC. Protein product: CASSLDHAGGYEQYF.

The chain has TRBV19 and TRBJ2-3; D is possibly TRBD1 (6 bases). Germline CDR1 is LNHDA and CDR2 is SQIVND (reference sequence). V lost 5 bases and J 3 bases, leaving 18 bases between the germline ends. The CDR3 length is 16 residues. The CDR3 here is CASSSPTGVVTDTQYF. The CDR3 DNA reads TGTGCCAGTAGTTCACCGACAGGAGTTGTTACAGATACGCAGTATTTT.

The gene calls are TRBV7-2 and TRBJ2-7, with 10 bases matching TRBD2. The CDR3 loop spans 15 amino acids. J lost 6 bases, V lost 4 bases, and 9 bases had no gene match. Germline V CDR1 and CDR2: SGHTA, FQGNSA. CDR3 amino acids: CASSSQAGGRAEQYF. The CDR3 nucleotides read TGTGCCAGCAGCTCGCAAGCGGGAGGGCGAGCCGAGCAGTACTTC.

The V and J genes are TRBV29-1 and TRBJ2-5; a possible D gene is TRBD2 (5 bases). TRBJ2-7 matches the DNA end more closely, so the J call is doubtful. The CDR3 is made up of 11 amino acids. CDR1 and CDR2 (germline): SQVTM, ANQGSEA. The CDR3 sequence is CSVSGDYEQYF. CDR3 nucleotides: TGCAGCGTTAGCGGAGACTACGAGCAGTACTTC.